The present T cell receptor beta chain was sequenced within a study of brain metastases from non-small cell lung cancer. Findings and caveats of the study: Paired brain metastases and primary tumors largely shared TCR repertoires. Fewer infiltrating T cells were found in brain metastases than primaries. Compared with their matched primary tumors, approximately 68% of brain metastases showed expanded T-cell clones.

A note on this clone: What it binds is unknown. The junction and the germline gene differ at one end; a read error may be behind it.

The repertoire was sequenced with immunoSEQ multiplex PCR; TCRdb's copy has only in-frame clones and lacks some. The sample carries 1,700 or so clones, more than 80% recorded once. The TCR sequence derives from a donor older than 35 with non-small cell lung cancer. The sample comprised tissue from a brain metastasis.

For the CDR3, the DNA is TGTGTCAGCAGCCGGGGACAGGGAAAGGTTGAAGCTTTCTTT. Its protein product is CVSSRGQGKVEAFF. V and J are TRBV6-5 and TRBJ1-1, with TRBD1 matching 9 bases. Germline values: CDR1 MNHEY, CDR2 SVGAGI. The CDR3 is 14 residues long.